The 32 T cell receptor beta chains below were found in one sample sequenced in a study of shared clonotypes between healthy human individuals (dated by TCRdb to about 2020). For the CD8 naive samples, CD45RO-negative cells were positively selected for CCR7, yielding a CD45RA+CCR7+ population from which TemRA cells were excluded. The library came from the immunoSEQ multiplex PCR assay. Not all clones reach the TCRdb copy of this immuneACCESS table, which keeps in-frame sequences only. Checked studies attribute under half of the gap to unresolved V genes and leave the rest unexplained. Here the sample has about 800,000 clones; approximately 97% occur a single time. Approximately 0.2% of the sample is held by the ten biggest clonotypes. Sequences were obtained from naive CD8+ T cells sorted from blood. Taken with the paper, the label for cell subset or site translates to: CD45RA+CCR7+. The receptors derive from a man in his thirties or forties in good health.

For this clone: Other DNA sequences from this sample encode an identical CDR3 as well. The genes are TRBV27 and TRBJ1-4; no reliable D call. The CDR3 has 11 amino acids. Trimming removed 3 bases at V and 8 bases at J, with 4 bases between. Germline values: CDR1 MNHEY, CDR2 SMNVEV (reference sequence). The DNA for the CDR3 is TGTGCCAGCAGTTTCGGGGAAAAACTGTTTTTT. Translating it yields CASSFGEKLFF.

CDR3 bases: TGTGCCAGTACGATAATAGCAGGGGAGCCTAACTATGGCTACACCTTC. Its translation: CASTIIAGEPNYGYTF. This rearrangement joins TRBV28 to TRBJ1-2, with a tentative D call TRBD1 (6 bases). In germline, CDR1 is MDHEN, CDR2 SYDVKM. This CDR3 region has 16 residues. Trimming stripped 9 bases from V and 0 bases from J, with 20 bases between.

The V gene is TRBV10-1, the J gene TRBJ2-7; 12 bases match TRBD2. The V and J ends lost 3 bases and 4 bases, in that order; junction bases with no gene match: 25. In germline, CDR1 is WNHNN, CDR2 SYGVQD (reference sequence). This CDR3 region has 22 residues. CDR3 loop: CASSDSGTVRLAGVYGGYEQYF. In nucleotides, the CDR3 is TGCGCCAGCAGTGACAGCGGGACGGTAAGACTAGCGGGAGTATACGGTGGGTACGAGCAGTACTTC.

J is TRBJ1-3 and V is TRBV20-1; D is ambiguous. The CDR3 sequence is 11 residues long. Germline V gene data show CDR1 as DFQATT and CDR2 as SNEGSKA (reference sequence). V was clipped by 8 bases and J by 3 bases, with 8 bases between them. The CDR3 reads CSPRDGNTIYF. CDR3 sequence (DNA): TGCAGTCCCCGGGATGGAAACACCATATATTTT.

The genes are TRBV6-1 and TRBJ2-1; tentatively, D is TRBD2 (6 bases). CDR1 and CDR2 from the germline V gene are MNHNS and SASEGT. This CDR3 region has 14 residues. Trimming removed 5 bases at V and 3 bases at J, with 11 bases between. As DNA, the CDR3 is TGTGCCAGCAGTCCAGCGGGCAGCTACAATGAGCAGTTCTTC. Translated, it gives CASSPAGSYNEQFF.

CDR3 DNA: TGCGCCAGCAGCGAACAACCCCCCAGGGGGTTCGACTATGGCTACACCTTC. It is translated as CASSEQPPRGFDYGYTF. This chain joins TRBV5-1 and TRBJ1-2; 7 bases agree with TRBD1. J was trimmed by 3 bases and V by 4 bases; bases with no gene match: 15. Germline values: CDR1 SGHRS, CDR2 YFSETQ. The CDR3 runs to 17 residues.

Of note for this clone: The same CDR3 arises from other DNA sequences in this sample as well. The V gene is TRBV5-1, the J gene TRBJ2-7; 8 nucleotides agree with TRBD1. The CDR3 length is 14 residues. Germline trimming cut 4 bases from V and 4 bases from J; bases unmatched to any gene: 7. Germline assignment: CDR1 SGHRS and CDR2 YFSETQ. The CDR3 DNA reads TGCGCCAGCAGCCTAGGACAGGGTGGATACGAGCAGTACTTC. This sequence encodes CASSLGQGGYEQYF.

The rearrangement links TRBV5-1 to TRBJ1-4, with 10 bases lining up with TRBD1. Trimming took 2 bases from V and 4 from J; bases not matched to a gene: 11. The CDR3 loop spans 18 amino acids. CDR1 is SGHRS, CDR2 YFSETQ, per germline. CDR3 in DNA: TGCGCCAGCAGCTTCCGGGACAGGGGTGGGACTGATAATGAAAAACTGTTTTTT. This sequence encodes CASSFRDRGGTDNEKLFF.

Of note for this clone: One junction end disagrees with the germline gene, perhaps due to a read error. The chain couples TRBV28 to TRBJ2-1; 9 nucleotides match TRBD1. Germline CDR1 and CDR2: MDHEN and SYDVKM. There are 15 residues in the CDR3. The CDR3 DNA follows: TGTGCCAGCAGTTTTTTACAGGGGGCCTACACTGAGCAGTTCTTC. This encodes CASSFLQGAYTEQFF.

This clone was seen only once. This rearrangement joins TRBV5-6 to TRBJ2-7; D ambiguous. From germline, CDR1 is SGHDT and CDR2 YYEEEE. The CDR3 has 14 amino acids. The V end lost 4 bases, the J end lost 1 base, and 12 bases lay between the germline ends. CDR3 bases: TGTGCCAGCAGCCGAGTTAGGTCGTCCTACGAGCAGTACTTC. This sequence encodes CASSRVRSSYEQYF.

This chain connects TRBV7-6 to TRBJ2-7, with TRBD2 identical over 9 bases. V trimming: 4 bases; J trimming: 6 bases; junction bases outside the gene matches: 7. The CDR3 contains 14 residues. Germline CDR1 SGHVS, CDR2 FNYEAQ. The CDR3 coding sequence is TGTGCCAGCAGCTCGATAGCGGGAGCGCGCGAGCAGTACTTC. It encodes CASSSIAGAREQYF.

The chain combines TRBV5-1 with TRBJ1-2; D perhaps matches TRBD1 (6 bases). CDR1 is SGHRS, CDR2 YFSETQ, per germline. Trimming left V 2 bases short and J 4 bases short, with 15 bases between. There are 15 residues in the CDR3. CDR3 sequence reads: CASSLTGTLPYGYTF. Written as DNA, the CDR3 is TGCGCCAGCAGCTTAACAGGGACACTACCCTATGGCTACACCTTC.

The chain recombines TRBV5-1 with TRBJ1-2; D is uncertain. The V end was cut by 2 bases, the J end by 8 bases, with 4 bases between. From germline, CDR1 is SGHRS and CDR2 YFSETQ. This CDR3 has 10 residues. The chain's CDR3 is CASSLDGYTF. In nucleotides, the CDR3 is TGCGCCAGCAGCTTAGACGGCTACACCTTC.

V and J are TRBV29-1 and TRBJ2-5; a weak D match, TRBD1 (6 bases). There are 15 residues in the CDR3. The V end was cut by 2 bases, the J end by 1 base, with 14 bases between. CDR1 and CDR2 (germline): SQVTM, ANQGSEA. DNA for the CDR3: TGCAGCGTTGAATTTCGTTTGGGGGCCCAAGAGACCCAGTACTTC. Its translation is CSVEFRLGAQETQYF. Looking up the rest from reference TRBV29-1 and TRBJ2-5 gives the full variable domain: SAVISQKPSRDICQRGTSLTIQCQVDSQVTMMFWYRQQPGQSLTLIATANQGSEATYESGFVIDKFPISRPNLTFSTLTVSNMSPEDSSIYLCSVEFRLGAQETQYFGPGTRLLVL.

This clone was seen a single time. The rearrangement links TRBV5-1 to TRBJ2-1, with 8 bases matching TRBD1. The CDR3 has 17 residues. Looked up from germline, CDR1 is SGHRS and CDR2 is YFSETQ. V shed 4 bases, J shed 5 bases, and the junction held 14 bases outside the gene matches. CDR3 bases: TGCGCCAGCAGCGTAAAAACAGGGGGTACGGCGAACAATGAGCAGTTCTTC. It codes for CASSVKTGGTANNEQFF.

This chain uses TRBV7-9 with TRBJ2-2; TRBD2 matches at 7 bases. The ends lost 1 base at V and 3 bases at J; junction bases unmatched: 8. The CDR3 has 17 amino acids. Germline V gene lookup returns CDR1 SEHNR and CDR2 FQNEAQ (reference sequence). In DNA, the CDR3 is TGTGCCAGCAGCTTAGAGCAAGCGGGACCTTACACCGGGGAGCTGTTTTTT. The encoded protein is CASSLEQAGPYTGELFF. The entire variable domain, with the rest obtained from reference TRBV7-9 and TRBJ2-2, is as follows: DTGVSQNPRHKITKRGQNVTFRCDPISEHNRLYWYRQTLGQGPEFLTYFQNEAQLEKSRLLSDRFSAERPKGSFSTLEIQRTEQGDSAMYLCASSLEQAGPYTGELFFGEGSRLTVL.

CDR3 residues: CASSSGPQAWYF. In DNA, the CDR3 is TGTGCCAGCAGCTCGGGCCCTCAGGCCTGGTACTTC. The V and J genes are TRBV7-9 and TRBJ2-5; D gene unclear. CDR3 length: 12 residues. Germline CDR1 and CDR2: SEHNR and FQNEAQ (reference sequence). With 4 bases removed from V and 13 bases from J, the gap between germline ends came to 16 bases.

The V gene is TRBV7-8, the J gene TRBJ1-5; D is ambiguous. Germline V gives CDR1 SGHVS, CDR2 FQNEAQ. Trimming took off 1 base at V and 2 bases at J, with 9 bases between the two ends. The CDR3 spans 15 residues. The CDR3 protein is CASSLDLMGNQPQHF. CDR3 in DNA: TGTGCCAGCAGCTTAGATCTCATGGGCAATCAGCCCCAGCATTTT.

The chain employs TRBV9 and TRBJ2-2; 7 bases match TRBD2. The junction had 16 bases not matched to a gene; V was cut back by 0 bases and J by 5 bases. Germline V gene data show CDR1 as SGDLS and CDR2 as YYNGEE. This CDR3 spans 19 amino acids. As DNA, the CDR3 is TGTGCCAGCAGCGTAGGGTTTAGGTGGCGGGAGCCTGGGACCGGGGAGCTGTTTTTT. This translates into CASSVGFRWREPGTGELFF.

The genes are TRBV29-1 and TRBJ2-7; D remains unclear. V was clipped by 4 bases and J by 6 bases, with 13 bases between them. This CDR3 spans 12 amino acids. Germline V lookup: CDR1 SQVTM, CDR2 ANQGSEA. CDR3 bases: TGCAGCGTTGTGGACCGTACGGCCGAGCAGTACTTC. Translating it yields CSVVDRTAEQYF.

The V and J genes are TRBV15 and TRBJ1-5, with D possibly being TRBD1 (6 bases). Germline V gene data show CDR1 as LNHNV and CDR2 as YYDKDF (reference sequence). The length of the CDR3 is 16 residues. Trimming took off 3 bases at V and 2 bases at J, with 14 bases between the two ends. The CDR3 DNA follows: TGTGCCACCAGCAGTGACAGGTCAGCGGGCAATCAGCCCCAGCATTTT. It encodes CATSSDRSAGNQPQHF.

The chain uses TRBV9 and TRBJ1-3; D is uncertain. Germline values: CDR1 SGDLS, CDR2 YYNGEE. V lost 7 bases and J 1 base, leaving 6 bases between the germline ends. The CDR3 is 12 residues long. CDR3 loop: CASLGSGNTIYF. The CDR3 DNA reads as TGTGCCAGCCTAGGGTCTGGAAACACCATATATTTT. The variable domain in full, with the rest retrieved from reference TRBV9 and TRBJ1-3, is DSGVTQTPKHLITATGQRVTLRCSPRSGDLSVYWYQQSLDQGLQFLIQYYNGEERAKGNILERFSAQQFPDLHSELNLSSLELGDSALYFCASLGSGNTIYFGEGSWLTVV.

The chain is built from TRBV19 and TRBJ1-2; D perhaps matches TRBD1 (5 bases). Trimming took off 8 bases at V and 6 bases at J, with 22 bases between the two ends. Germline CDR1 is LNHDA and CDR2 is SQIVND (reference sequence). The CDR3 extends over 15 amino acids. CDR3 sequence reads: CASSHRGQERDGYTF. Here the CDR3 DNA reads TGTGCCAGTTCCCATCGGGGCCAAGAGCGGGATGGCTACACCTTC.

This chain uses TRBV29-1 with TRBJ2-3, with 11 bases lining up with TRBD2. Germline CDR1 SQVTM, CDR2 ANQGSEA. The CDR3 extends over 16 amino acids. J lost 0 bases, V lost 7 bases, and 9 bases had no gene match. As DNA, the CDR3 is TGCAGCGAATTCATAGCGGGAGGGGGAAGCACAGATACGCAGTATTTT. Translation gives CSEFIAGGGSTDTQYF.

V is TRBV11-2 and J is TRBJ1-3, with D perhaps matching TRBD1 (5 bases). This CDR3 contains 19 residues. V was pared by 4 bases and J by 0 bases, with 22 bases between. Looked up from germline, CDR1 is SGHAT and CDR2 is FQNNGV. CDR3 in amino acids: CASSSLISVRGVSGNTIYF. The CDR3 DNA sequence: TGTGCCAGCAGCTCCTTAATCAGCGTTCGAGGGGTCTCTGGAAACACCATATATTTT. Drawing the rest from reference TRBV11-2 and TRBJ1-3, the complete variable domain is EAGVAQSPRYKIIEKRQSVAFWCNPISGHATLYWYQQILGQGPKLLIQFQNNGVVDDSQLPKDRFSAERLKGVDSTLKIQPAKLEDSAVYLCASSSLISVRGVSGNTIYFGEGSWLTVV.

The rearrangement uses TRBV9 and TRBJ2-6; D is possibly TRBD1 (5 bases). In germline, CDR1 is SGDLS, CDR2 YYNGEE. The CDR3 covers 18 residues. V was pared by 2 bases and J by 2 bases, with 17 bases between. The CDR3 sequence is CASSVVQVPGPGANVLTF. CDR3 nucleotides: TGTGCCAGCAGCGTGGTACAGGTCCCCGGCCCTGGGGCCAACGTCCTGACTTTC.

The genes are TRBV7-8 and TRBJ2-7; tentatively, D is TRBD1 (5 bases). From germline, CDR1 is SGHVS and CDR2 FQNEAQ. V was shortened by 5 bases and J by 2 bases, with 16 bases between the two germline ends. The CDR3 covers 15 residues. CDR3 sequence reads: CASSREGPGPYEQYF. DNA for the CDR3: TGTGCCAGCAGCCGCGAAGGGCCAGGGCCCTACGAGCAGTACTTC.

The chain couples TRBV7-9 to TRBJ2-1; 8 positions match TRBD1. The CDR3 has 17 amino acids. CDR1 is SEHNR and CDR2 is FQNEAQ in the germline V gene (reference sequence). J was trimmed by 6 bases and V by 6 bases; bases with no gene match: 16. The DNA of the CDR3 is TGTGCCAGCAGTTACCCAGGGGGCTTAGTGGGGACCAATGAGCAGTTCTTC. Its translation: CASSYPGGLVGTNEQFF.

CDR3 sequence: CASSQSPSESDEQFF. The CDR3 DNA sequence: TGTGCCAGCAGCCAATCCCCTAGCGAAAGCGATGAGCAGTTCTTC. The chain combines TRBV16 with TRBJ2-1, with D maybe TRBD2 (6 bases). Germline V gene data show CDR1 as KGHSY and CDR2 as FQNENV. This CDR3 contains 15 residues. Trimming cost V 0 bases and J 8 bases, with 14 bases left between them.

This chain uses TRBV5-1 with TRBJ2-2, with D possibly matching TRBD2 (6 bases). Per the germline V gene, CDR1 is SGHRS and CDR2 is YFSETQ. The CDR3 is 15 amino acids. Trimming took 0 bases from V and 4 from J, leaving 10 bases between them. The CDR3 protein is CASSLEGRSTGELFF. In DNA, the CDR3 is TGCGCCAGCAGCTTGGAAGGGAGGAGCACCGGGGAGCTGTTTTTT. Complete variable domain (other parts from reference TRBV5-1 and TRBJ2-2): KAGVTQTPRYLIKTRGQQVTLSCSPISGHRSVSWYQQTPGQGLQFLFEYFSETQRNKGNFPGRFSGRQFSNSRSEMNVSTLELGDSALYLCASSLEGRSTGELFFGEGSRLTVL.

CDR3 residues: CASSPAGRGSTSGIEQFF. As DNA, the CDR3 is TGTGCCAGCAGCCCGGCAGGGAGGGGATCGACTAGCGGGATTGAGCAGTTCTTC. The chain uses TRBV7-3 and TRBJ2-1; 11 positions agree with TRBD2. CDR3 length: 18 amino acids. The V gene's germline CDR1 is SGHTA and CDR2 FQGTGA. V lost 5 bases to trimming and J lost 9 bases; unmatched junction nucleotides: 18.

J is TRBJ1-2 and V is TRBV25-1; unclear D gene. Germline loops: CDR1 MGHDK, CDR2 SYGVNS. The length of the CDR3 is 14 residues. With 4 bases removed from V and 4 bases from J, the gap between germline ends came to 13 bases. The CDR3 DNA is TGTGCCAGCAGTGCCACGACGGGCTCCTATGGCTACACCTTC. Protein sequence: CASSATTGSYGYTF.